This T cell receptor beta chain appears in the sequencing data of a study of radiation and T cells in renal cell carcinoma. Worth noting for this clone: Its antigen is not identified.

Study outcomes and limitations: No pretreatment tumor biopsies were available for baseline clonotypes.

Only in-frame clones appear in the TCRdb table, and some are missing; sequencing was by immunoSEQ multiplex PCR. Of some 58,000 clones in the sample, around three quarters were seen once. Time point indicated: blood 2 weeks post-SBRT. Treatment noted: 15 Gy SBRT to primary tumor, nephrectomy 4 weeks later. Blood was sampled at baseline, 2 weeks and 4 weeks after SBRT. Trimming cost V 5 bases and J 3 bases, with 5 bases left between them. Germline lookup yields CDR1 SGHTA and CDR2 FQGNSA. The CDR3 covers 12 residues. This TCR came from a man aged 55 to 70 with renal cell carcinoma. The material was blood, obtained from a patient whose treatment included radiotherapy and nephrectomy. The V gene is TRBV7-2, the J gene TRBJ1-5; D is unresolved. The CDR3 sequence: CASSNSNQPQHF. The CDR3, as DNA: TGTGCCAGCAGCAACTCCAATCAGCCCCAGCATTTT.